The following is a TCR beta chain sequence with its context. Germline assignment: CDR1 MNHEY and CDR2 SVGEGT. Deletions cut 3 bases from V and 10 bases from J, with 15 bases between. CDR3 length: 14 amino acids. Assay: immunoSEQ multiplex PCR; the TCRdb copy retains only in-frame clones and omits some. The data contain 350,000 to 550,000 clones, roughly 89% of them singletons. Stated treatment: around 19 received Ad26.COV2.S at low or high dose, single or two shots; 5 received placebo; per-sample allocation not given. Day 63 following the first vaccine or placebo injection was when the samples were taken. This record comes from a study of Ad26.COV2.S vaccination and SARS-CoV-2 variants.

The chain is built from TRBV6-2 or TRBV6-3 and TRBJ1-4; D gene unclear. The source is a person aged 18-60 years who received the Ad26.COV2.S COVID-19 vaccine or a placebo. The sample in question was peripheral blood, obtained in a trial of Ad26.COV2.S vaccine versus placebo. The CDR3 region is CASSYARVDGKLFF. CDR3 bases: TGTGCCAGCAGTTATGCTCGGGTGGACGGAAAACTGTTTTTT.